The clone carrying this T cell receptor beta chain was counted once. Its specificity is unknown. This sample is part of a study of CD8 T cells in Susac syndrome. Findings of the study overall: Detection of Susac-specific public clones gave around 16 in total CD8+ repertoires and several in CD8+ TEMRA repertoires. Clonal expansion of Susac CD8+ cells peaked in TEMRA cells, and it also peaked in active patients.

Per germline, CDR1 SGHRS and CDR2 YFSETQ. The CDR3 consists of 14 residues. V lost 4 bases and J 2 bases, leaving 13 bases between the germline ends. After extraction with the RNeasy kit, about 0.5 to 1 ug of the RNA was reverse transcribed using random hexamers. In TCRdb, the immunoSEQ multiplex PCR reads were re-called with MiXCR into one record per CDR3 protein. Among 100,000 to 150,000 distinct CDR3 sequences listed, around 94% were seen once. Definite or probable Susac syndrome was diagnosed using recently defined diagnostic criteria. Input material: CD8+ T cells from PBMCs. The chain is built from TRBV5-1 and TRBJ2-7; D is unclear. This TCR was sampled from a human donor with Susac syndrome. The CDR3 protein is CASSRTVFTYEQYF. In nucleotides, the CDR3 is TGCGCCAGCAGCCGAACAGTTTTTACCTACGAGCAGTACTTC.